Following are 16 T cell receptor beta chains from one sample sequenced in a study of cytotoxic CD8 clonotypes in ibrutinib-treated CLL. The table came from immunoSEQ multiplex PCR; TCRdb's copy has only in-frame clones and leaves some out. The table lists 300,000 or so clones, about 64% of them singletons, with roughly 6.3% in the top ten. The input for sequencing was PBMCs, taken after 36 months of ibrutinib treatment. These receptors all stem from a human donor with chronic lymphocytic leukemia.

This chain joins TRBV11-1 and TRBJ2-5; D is unclear. V lost 5 bases to trimming and J lost 5 bases, with 18 bases between them. Germline loops: CDR1 SGHAT, CDR2 FQDESV (reference sequence). This CDR3 is 15 amino acids long. Written as DNA, the CDR3 is TGTGCCAGCAGCCCACACCTCCCGGCCACGGAGACCCAGTACTTC. This codes for CASSPHLPATETQYF.

The chain links TRBV28 to TRBJ1-5, with D unclear. Germline CDR1 MDHEN, CDR2 SYDVKM. The CDR3 runs 16 residues. Trimming took off 5 bases at V and 1 base at J, with 15 bases between the two ends. The CDR3 spells CASSGVRKLSNQPQHF. The CDR3 DNA reads TGTGCCAGCAGTGGCGTGCGGAAACTCAGCAATCAGCCCCAGCATTTT.

The chain couples TRBV2 to TRBJ2-4; 10 bases map to TRBD1. The junction had 7 bases not matched to a gene; V was cut back by 5 bases and J by 3 bases. The germline V gene has CDR1 SNHLY and CDR2 FYNNEI. This CDR3 comprises 16 residues. The CDR3 sequence is CASSSGTGDDKNIQYF. The CDR3 DNA is TGTGCCAGCAGTTCTGGGACAGGGGACGACAAAAACATTCAGTACTTC.

V gene TRBV7-8 combines with J gene TRBJ2-5; D not certain. This CDR3 contains 15 residues. V lost 8 bases to trimming and J lost 2 bases, with 18 bases between them. Germline-derived CDR1 and CDR2 are SGHVS and FQNEAQ. This CDR3 is CASDNFTHLQETQYF. The DNA of the CDR3 is TGTGCCAGCGATAATTTCACCCACCTTCAAGAGACCCAGTACTTC.

Worth noting for this clone: This same CDR3 is encoded by further DNA sequences in the sample. The rearrangement joins TRBV5-1 to TRBJ2-7; TRBD1 matches 7 bases. This CDR3 comprises 13 residues. The trim removed 2 bases at V and 4 bases at J, leaving 3 bases unmatched. Germline loops: CDR1 SGHRS, CDR2 YFSETQ. CDR3 DNA sequence: TGCGCCAGCAGCTTCAGACAGGGATACGAGCAGTACTTC. This gives the protein CASSFRQGYEQYF.

The chain carries TRBV9 and TRBJ2-1; TRBD1 matches at 7 bases. V trimming: 5 bases; J trimming: 5 bases; junction bases outside the gene matches: 7. CDR3 length: 14 amino acids. Germline CDR1 SGDLS, CDR2 YYNGEE. The CDR3 sequence is CASSRGQLNNEQFF. CDR3 DNA sequence: TGTGCCAGCAGTAGGGGACAGTTAAACAATGAGCAGTTCTTC.

J is TRBJ1-5 and V is TRBV19; possible D gene TRBD1, 5 bases. Per germline, CDR1 LNHDA and CDR2 SQIVND (reference sequence). Trimming shortened V by 4 bases and J by 2 bases, and 12 bases separated the two germline ends. This CDR3 spans 15 amino acids. The CDR3 DNA follows: TGTGCCAGTAGTACCAGGGTCGTCGGCAATCAGCCCCAGCATTTT. Its translation is CASSTRVVGNQPQHF.

V gene TRBV19 combines with J gene TRBJ1-6; unclear D gene. Deletions cut 6 bases from V and 14 bases from J, with 14 bases between. The CDR3 covers 12 residues. Germline V lookup: CDR1 LNHDA, CDR2 SQIVND (reference sequence). The CDR3 sequence: CASRDGPSTLHF. CDR3 bases: TGTGCCAGTAGGGACGGCCCTTCGACCCTCCACTTT.

This sequence joins TRBV7-9 and TRBJ1-1; D is ambiguous. Germline V gene data show CDR1 as SEHNR and CDR2 as FQNEAQ (reference sequence). This CDR3 contains 14 residues. V was cut by 1 base and J by 6 bases, with 12 bases left in between. The chain's CDR3 is CASSLVAGGAEAFF. As DNA, the CDR3 is TGTGCCAGCAGCTTAGTTGCAGGTGGGGCTGAAGCTTTCTTT.

V usage is TRBV19 and J usage is TRBJ2-4, with D uncertain. The CDR3 contains 13 residues. Per the germline V gene, CDR1 is LNHDA and CDR2 is SQIVND (reference sequence). The CDR3 DNA reads as TGTGCGGTGGGTCCCTTTGGCAAAAACATTCAGTACTTC. Amino acid sequence: CAVGPFGKNIQYF.

Only a few counts were recorded for this clone. The chain is built from TRBV2 and TRBJ1-4, with 8 nucleotides matching TRBD1. The CDR3 runs 15 residues. The germline gives CDR1 SNHLY, CDR2 FYNNEI. The J segment lost 2 bases and the V segment lost 5 bases, leaving 4 bases of the junction unmatched. For the CDR3, the DNA is TGTGCCAGCAGTTCAGGGGGCTCGACTAATGAAAAACTGTTTTTT. The encoded protein is CASSSGGSTNEKLFF.

The CDR3 here is CASSELGGGDEQFF. The CDR3 DNA sequence: TGTGCCAGCAGTGAATTGGGGGGAGGAGATGAGCAGTTCTTC. V and J are TRBV6-1 and TRBJ2-1, with a tentative D call TRBD2 (6 bases). This CDR3 has 14 amino acids. Germline CDR1 MNHNS, CDR2 SASEGT. V lost 2 bases, J lost 8 bases, and 13 bases lay in between.

V gene TRBV4-2 combines with J gene TRBJ2-3; the match to TRBD2 covers 12 bases. The ends lost 3 bases at V and 0 bases at J; junction bases unmatched: 4. This CDR3 has 17 amino acids. CDR1 LGHNA and CDR2 YNFKEQ come from the germline V gene. The CDR3 is CASSHDLAGGSTDTQYF. The CDR3 bases are TGTGCCAGCAGCCACGACCTAGCGGGGGGGAGCACAGATACGCAGTATTTT.

This clone showed up just a few times. The J gene is TRBJ1-2, the V gene TRBV27; D remains unclear. In germline, CDR1 is MNHEY, CDR2 SMNVEV (reference sequence). V lost 3 bases, J lost 3 bases, and 8 bases lay in between. The CDR3 is made up of 13 amino acids. The CDR3 DNA reads as TGTGCCAGCAGTTTGTGGAGTGACTATGGCTACACCTTC. Its translation is CASSLWSDYGYTF.

The gene calls are TRBV25-1 and TRBJ1-1; TRBD1 is a possible D gene (5 bases). The germline V gene has CDR1 MGHDK and CDR2 SYGVNS. Trimming removed 2 bases at V and 4 bases at J, with 11 bases between. This CDR3 comprises 14 residues. CDR3 nucleotides: TGTGCCAGCAGTGAAGCAGGGCGGACCACTGAAGCTTTCTTT. The encoded protein is CASSEAGRTTEAFF.

V is TRBV21-1 and J is TRBJ1-4. TRBV21-1 is a pseudogene segment. The CDR3 loop spans 17 amino acids. As DNA, the CDR3 is TGTGCCAGCAGCAAAGATTTGACTTTCTTTTCCCATGAAAAACTGTTTTTT. This sequence encodes CASSKDLTFFSHEKLFF.